This T cell receptor beta chain was recorded in a study of shared clonotypes between healthy human individuals. Germline lookup yields CDR1 SQVTM and CDR2 ANQGSEA. The CDR3 sequence is 13 residues long. After removal of 7 bases from V and 3 bases from J, the junction contained 3 bases not matched to a gene. The table came from immunoSEQ multiplex PCR; TCRdb's copy has only in-frame clones and leaves some out. The sample records roughly 2.2 million clones, approximately 95% being singletons. Sequencing was done on a sample of naive CD4+ T cells from PBMCs. Subset reported: CD45RA+ positively selected. The V gene is TRBV29-1, the J gene TRBJ2-1, with 10 nucleotides matching TRBD1. This TCR was recovered from a young man in good health. Some clones in this sample may be carry-over from other donors' samples. This chain's CDR3 is CSGWTGGYNEQFF. The CDR3 DNA is TGCAGCGGTTGGACAGGGGGCTACAATGAGCAGTTCTTC.